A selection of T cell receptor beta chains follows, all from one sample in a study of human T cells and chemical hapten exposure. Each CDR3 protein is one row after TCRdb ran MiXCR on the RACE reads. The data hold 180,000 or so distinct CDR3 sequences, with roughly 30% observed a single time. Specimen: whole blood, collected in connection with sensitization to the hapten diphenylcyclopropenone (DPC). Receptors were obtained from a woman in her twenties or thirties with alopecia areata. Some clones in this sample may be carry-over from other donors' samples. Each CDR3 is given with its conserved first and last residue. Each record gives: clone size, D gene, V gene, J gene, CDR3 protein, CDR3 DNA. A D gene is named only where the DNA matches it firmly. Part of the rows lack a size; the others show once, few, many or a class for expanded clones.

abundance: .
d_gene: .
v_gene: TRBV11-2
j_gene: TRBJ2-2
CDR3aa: CASSWTVNTGELFF
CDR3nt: TGTGCCAGCAGCTGGACAGTAAACACCGGGGAGCTGTTTTTT

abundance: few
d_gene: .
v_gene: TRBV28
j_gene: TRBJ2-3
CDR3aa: CASTMTGSTDTQYF
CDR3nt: TGTGCCAGCACCATGACAGGAAGCACAGATACGCAGTATTTT

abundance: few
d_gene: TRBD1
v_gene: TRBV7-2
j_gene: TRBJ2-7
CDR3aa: CASSLGDRGFEQYF
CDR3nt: TGTGCCAGCAGCTTAGGGGACAGGGGGTTCGAGCAGTACTTC

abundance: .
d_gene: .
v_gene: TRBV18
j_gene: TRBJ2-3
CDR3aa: CASSPPTRTDTQYF
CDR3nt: TGTGCCAGCTCACCACCGACGAGGACAGATACGCAGTATTTT

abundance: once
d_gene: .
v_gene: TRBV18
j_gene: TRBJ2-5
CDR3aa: CASSPQRETQYF
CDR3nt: TGTGCCAGCTCACCACAACGTGAGACCCAGTACTTC

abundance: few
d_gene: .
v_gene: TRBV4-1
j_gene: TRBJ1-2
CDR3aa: CASSQPSGRGLYGYTF
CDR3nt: TGCGCCAGCAGCCAACCTTCAGGGAGGGGACTCTATGGCTACACCTTC

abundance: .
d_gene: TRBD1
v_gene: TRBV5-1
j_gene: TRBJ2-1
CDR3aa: CASSSGTVVGNEQFF
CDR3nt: TGCGCCAGCAGCTCTGGGACAGTTGTGGGCAATGAGCAGTTCTTC

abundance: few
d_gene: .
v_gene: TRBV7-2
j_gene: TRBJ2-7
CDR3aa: CASSTNRGPAYEQYF
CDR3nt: TGTGCCAGCAGCACCAACCGGGGCCCAGCCTACGAGCAGTACTTC

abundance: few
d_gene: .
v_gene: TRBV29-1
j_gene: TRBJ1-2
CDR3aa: CSLRDELYGYTF
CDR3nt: TGCAGCCTCCGAGACGAACTATATGGCTACACCTTC

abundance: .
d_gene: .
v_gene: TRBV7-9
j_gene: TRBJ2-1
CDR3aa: CASSSNGGNEQFF
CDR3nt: TGTGCCAGCAGCTCTAATGGAGGCAATGAGCAGTTCTTC

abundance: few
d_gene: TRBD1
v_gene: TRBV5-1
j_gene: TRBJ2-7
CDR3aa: CASSPRTGGAYEQYF
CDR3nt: TGCGCCAGCAGCCCGCGGACAGGGGGCGCCTACGAGCAGTACTTC

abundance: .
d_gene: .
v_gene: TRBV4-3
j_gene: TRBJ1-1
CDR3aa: CASSQAVGLNTEAFF
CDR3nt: TGCGCCAGCAGCCAGGCGGTTGGACTGAACACTGAAGCTTTCTTT

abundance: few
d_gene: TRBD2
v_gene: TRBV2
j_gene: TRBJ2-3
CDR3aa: CASSRTSGSTDTQYF
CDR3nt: TGTGCCAGCAGTCGGACTAGCGGATCCACAGATACGCAGTATTTT

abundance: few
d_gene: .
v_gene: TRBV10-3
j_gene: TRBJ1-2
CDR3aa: CAISESGISNYGYTF
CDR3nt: TGTGCCATCAGTGAGTCAGGCATTTCGAACTATGGCTACACCTTC

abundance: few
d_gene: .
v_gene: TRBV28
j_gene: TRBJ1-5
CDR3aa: CASSFQRNQPQHF
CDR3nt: TGTGCCAGCAGTTTCCAGAGAAATCAGCCCCAGCATTTT

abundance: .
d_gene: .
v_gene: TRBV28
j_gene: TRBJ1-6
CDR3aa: CASSLEGNYNSPLHF
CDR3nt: TGTGCCAGCAGTTTAGAGGGAAACTATAATTCACCCCTCCACTTT

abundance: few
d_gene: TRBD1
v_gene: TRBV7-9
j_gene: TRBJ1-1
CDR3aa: CASSLGQQNTEAFF
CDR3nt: TGTGCCAGCAGCCTGGGACAGCAGAACACTGAAGCTTTCTTT

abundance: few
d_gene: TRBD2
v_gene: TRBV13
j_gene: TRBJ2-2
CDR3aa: CASSLMTSGRNTGELFF
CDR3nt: TGTGCCAGCAGCTTAATGACTAGCGGGAGAAATACCGGGGAGCTGTTTTTT

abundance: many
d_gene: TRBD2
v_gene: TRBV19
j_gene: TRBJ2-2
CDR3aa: CASSGLAGGRTGELFF
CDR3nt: TGTGCCAGTAGTGGTCTAGCGGGAGGAAGGACCGGGGAGCTGTTTTTT

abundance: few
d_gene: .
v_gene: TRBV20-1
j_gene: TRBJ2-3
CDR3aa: CSATGAADTQYF
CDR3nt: TGCAGTGCTACGGGGGCTGCAGATACGCAGTATTTT

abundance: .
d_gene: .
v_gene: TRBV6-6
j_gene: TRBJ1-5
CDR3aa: CASSQRDSQPQHF
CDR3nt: TGTGCCAGCAGTCAAAGGGATTCTCAGCCCCAGCATTTT

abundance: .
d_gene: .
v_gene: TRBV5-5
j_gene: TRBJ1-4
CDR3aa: CASSLVPQEKLFF
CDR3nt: TGTGCCAGCAGCTTGGTGCCACAGGAAAAACTGTTTTTT

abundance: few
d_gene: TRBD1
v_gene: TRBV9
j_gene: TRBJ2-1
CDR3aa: CASSVDTGGLVKNEQFF
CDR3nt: TGTGCCAGCAGCGTCGACACAGGGGGTCTTGTGAAGAATGAGCAGTTCTTC

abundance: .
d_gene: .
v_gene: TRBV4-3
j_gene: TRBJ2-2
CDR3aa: CASSPPRQTFTGELFF
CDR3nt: TGCGCCAGCAGCCCCCCAAGGCAGACCTTCACCGGGGAGCTGTTTTTT

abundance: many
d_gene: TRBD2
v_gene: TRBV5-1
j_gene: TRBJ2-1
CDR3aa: CASSLGSGTSGSDEQFF
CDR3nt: TGCGCCAGCAGCTTGGGTTCGGGGACTAGCGGGAGCGATGAGCAGTTCTTC

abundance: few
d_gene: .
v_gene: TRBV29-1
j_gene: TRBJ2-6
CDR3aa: CSAVLAGANVLTF
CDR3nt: TGCAGCGCCGTACTAGCCGGGGCCAACGTCCTGACTTTC

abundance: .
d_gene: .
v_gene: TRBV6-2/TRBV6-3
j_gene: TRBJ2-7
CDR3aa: CASSYRTVYEQYF
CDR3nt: TGTGCCAGCAGTTATCGGACGGTCTACGAGCAGTACTTC

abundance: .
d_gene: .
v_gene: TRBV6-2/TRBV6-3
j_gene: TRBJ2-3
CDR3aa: CASSYQGVTDTQYF
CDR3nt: TGTGCCAGCAGTTATCAGGGAGTCACAGATACGCAGTATTTT

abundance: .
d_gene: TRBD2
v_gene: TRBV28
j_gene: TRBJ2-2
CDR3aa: CASSLLAGVSTGELFF
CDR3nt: TGTGCCAGCAGTTTATTAGCGGGGGTTAGCACCGGGGAGCTGTTTTTT

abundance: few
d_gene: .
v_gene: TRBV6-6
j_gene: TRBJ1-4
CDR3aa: CASRVGGANEKLFF
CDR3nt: TGTGCCAGCAGAGTAGGGGGGGCTAATGAAAAACTGTTTTTT

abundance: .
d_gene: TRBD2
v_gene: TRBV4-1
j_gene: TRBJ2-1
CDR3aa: CPSSQDRTAGRASYNEQFF
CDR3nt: TGCCCCAGCAGCCAAGACAGGACAGCCGGGAGGGCCTCGTACAATGAGCAGTTCTTC